A selection of T cell receptor beta chains follows, all from one sample in a study of CD8 T cells in Susac syndrome. TCRdb reprocessed the immunoSEQ multiplex PCR reads via MiXCR and lists one record per CDR3 protein. The sample consists of tens of thousands of distinct CDR3 sequences, under 95% of them appearing once. The source material was CD4+ T cells from PBMCs. Receptors were obtained from a human donor with Susac syndrome. Both conserved end residues are part of each CDR3. The D gene is left open where the match is weak. A clone size is listed for some rows: how often the clone was seen (once, few, many), or a class if it is expanded.

>-|15|TRBJ2-7|TRBV5-6|few
CASSWRAGPSYEQYF
TGTGCCAGCAGCTGGAGGGCGGGACCTTCCTACGAGCAGTACTTC
>-|15|TRBJ1-1|TRBV12-3/TRBV12-4|once
CASSRRGAVNTEAFF
TGTGCCAGCAGTCGACGGGGCGCTGTGAACACTGAAGCTTTCTTT
>TRBD1|16|TRBJ1-2|TRBV15|-
CATSRDPTGVGMGYTF
TGTGCCACCAGCAGAGATCCCACAGGGGTAGGGATGGGCTACACCTTC
>-|14|TRBJ2-7|TRBV18|-
CASSQRQDTYEQYF
TGTGCCAGCTCACAGCGACAGGATACCTACGAGCAGTACTTC
>-|10|TRBJ2-1|TRBV29-1|-
CSGTDNEQFF
TGCAGCGGGACAGACAATGAGCAGTTCTTC
>TRBD1|15|TRBJ1-4|TRBV6-6|-
CASSYEGAANEKLFF
TGTGCCAGCAGTTACGAGGGGGCTGCTAATGAAAAACTGTTTTTT
>-|18|TRBJ1-4|TRBV7-2|once
CASSLYTRTLATNEKLFF
TGTGCCAGCAGCTTATATACCCGGACACTCGCAACTAATGAAAAACTGTTTTTT
>-|13|TRBJ2-3|TRBV5-1|once
CASSAGMGSTQYF
TGCGCCAGCAGCGCGGGGATGGGGAGCACGCAGTATTTT
>-|16|TRBJ2-2|TRBV14|once
CASSQGWGTNTGELFF
TGTGCCAGCAGCCAAGGCTGGGGGACGAACACCGGGGAGCTGTTTTTT
>-|11|TRBJ2-3|TRBV14|-
CASSQVNTQYF
TGTGCCAGCAGCCAAGTGAATACGCAGTATTTT
>-|14|TRBJ1-2|TRBV14|-
CASSPGGGVYGYTF
TGTGCCAGCAGCCCGGGTGGGGGCGTGTATGGCTACACCTTC
>-|15|TRBJ2-1|TRBV15|-
CATSRAGWSGNEQFF
TGTGCCACCAGCAGAGCGGGGTGGTCCGGCAATGAGCAGTTCTTC
>-|17|TRBJ2-3|TRBV5-1|-
CASSLNSAAGGADTQYF
TGCGCCAGCAGCTTGAATTCGGCAGCCGGGGGCGCAGATACGCAGTATTTT
>-|14|TRBJ2-7|TRBV6-1|once
CASSESWGNYEQYF
TGTGCCAGCAGTGAGTCTTGGGGGAACTACGAGCAGTACTTC
>TRBD2|13|TRBJ2-7|TRBV5-1|-
CASSSGGGYEQYF
TGCGCCAGCAGCTCGGGGGGTGGCTACGAGCAGTACTTC
>TRBD2|16|TRBJ2-5|TRBV7-2|-
CASSYGLARSQETQYF
TGTGCCAGCAGCTACGGACTAGCCCGTTCCCAAGAGACCCAGTACTTC
>TRBD1|15|TRBJ2-1|TRBV7-2|-
CASSFPGQGNNEQFF
TGTGCCAGCAGCTTTCCGGGACAGGGGAACAATGAGCAGTTCTTC
>TRBD2|15|TRBJ2-1|TRBV5-8|few
CASSLGLAGYNEQFF
TGTGCCAGCAGCTTGGGTCTAGCGGGTTACAATGAGCAGTTCTTC
>-|15|TRBJ1-4|TRBV25-1|-
CASSEFVGANEKLFF
TGTGCCAGCAGTGAATTCGTGGGCGCTAATGAAAAACTGTTTTTT
>-|15|TRBJ2-6|TRBV12-3/TRBV12-4|-
CASSLLGSGANVLTF
TGTGCCAGCAGTTTATTAGGGTCTGGGGCCAACGTCCTGACTTTC
>-|11|TRBJ2-3|TRBV9|-
CASSALDTQYF
TGTGCCAGCAGCGCCTTAGATACGCAGTATTTT
>TRBD2|15|TRBJ2-1|TRBV7-3|-
CASSFGGSSYNEQFF
TGTGCCAGCAGCTTCGGCGGGAGCTCCTACAATGAGCAGTTCTTC
>-|15|TRBJ2-1|TRBV5-1|-
CASSAYRDSYNEQFF
TGCGCCAGCAGTGCTTACAGAGATTCCTACAATGAGCAGTTCTTC
>TRBD1|14|TRBJ2-5|TRBV6-2/TRBV6-3|-
CASRIQGASETQYF
TGTGCCAGCAGAATACAGGGGGCCTCAGAGACCCAGTACTTC
>-|13|TRBJ1-5|TRBV29-1|-
CSVELAANQPQHF
TGCAGCGTTGAACTGGCAGCCAATCAGCCCCAGCATTTT
>TRBD1|13|TRBJ1-1|TRBV20-1|-
CSALTGQYTEAFF
TGCAGTGCCCTAACGGGACAGTACACTGAAGCTTTCTTT
>-|12|TRBJ2-3|TRBV20-1|-
CSGGSGTDTQYF
TGCAGTGGGGGTTCTGGCACAGATACGCAGTATTTT
>TRBD1|14|TRBJ1-1|TRBV19|once
CASTPDRVNTEAFF
TGTGCCAGTACTCCCGACAGGGTGAACACTGAAGCTTTCTTT
>-|10|TRBJ2-4|TRBV28|-
CATGRDIQYF
TGTGCAACAGGGAGAGACATTCAGTACTTC
>TRBD2|14|TRBJ2-7|TRBV28|-
CASRPGGPVYEQYF
TGTGCCAGTCGCCCGGGGGGGCCCGTCTACGAGCAGTACTTC
>-|12|TRBJ2-5|TRBV6-5|-
CASRTGPALQYF
TGTGCCAGCAGGACGGGGCCGGCACTTCAGTACTTC
>TRBD1|13|TRBJ2-4|TRBV29-1|-
CSVKGQFGNIQYF
TGCAGCGTCAAGGGACAGTTCGGAAACATTCAGTACTTC
>TRBD2|15|TRBJ2-1|TRBV4-3|-
CASSLGTSGDNEQFF
TGCGCCAGCAGCCTTGGGACTAGCGGAGATAATGAGCAGTTCTTC
>TRBD1|13|TRBJ1-2|TRBV12-3/TRBV12-4|-
CASSFSTGGGYTF
TGTGCCAGCAGTTTCTCGACAGGGGGTGGCTACACCTTC
>-|14|TRBJ2-4|TRBV5-1|-
CASSLTPEKNIQYF
TGCGCCAGCAGCTTGACTCCAGAGAAAAACATTCAGTACTTC
>TRBD2|18|TRBJ2-5|TRBV27|-
CASRRLAGGPALQETQYF
TGTGCCAGCAGAAGACTAGCGGGAGGGCCGGCGTTACAAGAGACCCAGTACTTC
>TRBD1|15|TRBJ1-1|TRBV18|-
CASSHGQVANTEAFF
TGTGCCAGCTCTCACGGACAGGTTGCGAACACTGAAGCTTTCTTT
>TRBD2|13|TRBJ2-7|TRBV7-8|-
CASSTAGGYEQYF
TGTGCCAGCAGCACGGCGGGGGGCTACGAGCAGTACTTC
>TRBD1|14|TRBJ1-5|TRBV2|-
CASSEQGAYQPQHF
TGTGCCAGCAGTGAACAGGGGGCGTACCAGCCCCAGCATTTT
>-|17|TRBJ2-3|TRBV11-2|-
CASSQTLGAGGADTQYF
TGTGCCAGCAGCCAGACCCTTGGGGCGGGTGGGGCAGATACGCAGTATTTT
>-|12|TRBJ2-2|TRBV7-2|-
CASSLSGGELFF
TGTGCCAGCAGCCTTAGCGGCGGGGAGCTGTTTTTT
>TRBD2|15|TRBJ2-7|TRBV5-1|-
CASSPTLAGVGEQYF
TGCGCCAGCAGCCCCACGCTAGCGGGAGTGGGCGAGCAGTACTTC
>-|13|TRBJ2-1|TRBV5-1|-
CASSSLRDNEQFF
TGCGCCAGCAGCTCCTTAAGGGACAATGAGCAGTTCTTC
>TRBD1|17|TRBJ1-2|TRBV13|-
CASSARGHRGSSYGYTF
TGTGCCAGCAGCGCTAGGGGGCACAGGGGATCAAGCTATGGCTACACCTTC
>-|16|TRBJ1-3|TRBV6-5|-
CASSYSPEISGNTIYF
TGTGCCAGCAGTTACTCACCCGAAATCTCTGGAAACACCATATATTTT
>-|16|TRBJ1-1|TRBV28|-
CASSPLLGKDVDEAFF
TGTGCCAGCAGTCCCCTACTAGGGAAGGATGTTGATGAAGCTTTCTTT
>TRBD1|15|TRBJ1-1|TRBV29-1|-
CSVEDWPGQVNEAFF
TGCAGCGTTGAAGACTGGCCGGGACAGGTCAATGAAGCTTTCTTT
>TRBD1|14|TRBJ2-4|TRBV28|-
CASSAPGQGNIQYF
TGTGCCAGCAGCGCGCCGGGACAGGGAAACATTCAGTACTTC
>-|15|TRBJ1-3|TRBV15|-
CATSREGAAGNTIYF
TGTGCCACCAGCAGAGAGGGGGCAGCTGGAAACACCATATATTTT
>-|13|TRBJ2-7|TRBV19|-
CASRSSGIYEQYF
TGTGCCAGTAGGTCCTCCGGGATTTACGAGCAGTACTTC
>-|13|TRBJ2-1|TRBV15|-
CATSRVPSNEQFF
TGTGCCACCAGCAGAGTACCTAGTAATGAGCAGTTCTTC